These T cell receptor beta chains were read from a single sample in a study of Ad26.COV2.S vaccination and SARS-CoV-2 variants. TCRdb keeps only in-frame clones here, not all; method: immunoSEQ multiplex PCR. The sample lists 430,000 or so clones; 75% to 90% were seen once. The specimen comprised peripheral blood, sampled in a trial of Ad26.COV2.S vaccine versus placebo. These receptors originate from a person aged 18-60 years who received the Ad26.COV2.S COVID-19 vaccine or a placebo. CDR3s include the opening cysteine and the closing phenylalanine or tryptophan. The D gene is left open where the match is weak. Size is omitted from some rows. Given values are once, few, many or a class for expanded clones.

D	V	size	J	DNA	CDR3
TRBD1	TRBV10-3	.	TRBJ2-3	TGTGCCATCAGTCAGGGGGCGGGAGATACGCAGTATTTT	CAISQGAGDTQYF
.	TRBV6-1	.	TRBJ2-7	TGTGCCAGCAGTGAACCCGGCTACGAGCAGTACTTC	CASSEPGYEQYF
TRBD1	TRBV19	.	TRBJ1-2	TGTGCCAGTAGATGGGGGGGGGACAGAGATGGCTACACCTTC	CASRWGGDRDGYTF
.	TRBV27	.	TRBJ2-3	TGTGCCAGCAGTCCCGGGCCGTGGAGCACAGATACGCAGTATTTT	CASSPGPWSTDTQYF
TRBD2	TRBV5-4	.	TRBJ2-3	TGTGCCATCCTTAGCGGGAGTGGGGATACGCAGTATTTT	CAILSGSGDTQYF
TRBD2	TRBV9	.	TRBJ2-2	TGTGCCAGCAGCGGAAATAGCGGGAGTGGCACCGGGGAGCTGTTTTTT	CASSGNSGSGTGELFF
TRBD1	TRBV9	.	TRBJ2-1	TGTGCCAGCAGCGTAGTTATGGGACAGGGGATCCATGAGCAGTTCTTC	CASSVVMGQGIHEQFF
.	TRBV4-1	.	TRBJ1-1	TGCGCCAGCAGCCAAGATAGGGCGACAGTTAAGAACACTGAAGCTTTCTTT	CASSQDRATVKNTEAFF
.	TRBV12-3/TRBV12-4	.	TRBJ1-1	TGTGCCAGCAGTTTATGGGGGGGGACTGAAGCTTTCTTT	CASSLWGGTEAFF
.	TRBV7-9	.	TRBJ2-2	TGTGCCAGCAGCCCGAACACAGGAACGAACACCGGGGAGCTGTTTTTT	CASSPNTGTNTGELFF
.	TRBV18	.	TRBJ1-3	TGTGCCAGCTCACCCCGACAGTCCTCGGGGGCGAACACCATATATTTT	CASSPRQSSGANTIYF
.	TRBV5-4	.	TRBJ1-6	TGTGCCAGCAGCTTCGGGGATTATAATTCACCCCTCCACTTT	CASSFGDYNSPLHF
TRBD1	TRBV18	few	TRBJ1-6	TGTGCCAGCTCACCCAGCTGGGCCAACAGGGGCGGTTCACCCCTCCACTTT	CASSPSWANRGGSPLHF
TRBD1	TRBV5-5	.	TRBJ1-1	TGTGCCAGCAGCCCGACAGGGGGGAACACTGAAGCTTTCTTT	CASSPTGGNTEAFF
.	TRBV6-2/TRBV6-3	.	TRBJ1-6	TGTGCCAGCAGTTACCGAGGGACATCAAGTTCACCCCTCCACTTT	CASSYRGTSSSPLHF